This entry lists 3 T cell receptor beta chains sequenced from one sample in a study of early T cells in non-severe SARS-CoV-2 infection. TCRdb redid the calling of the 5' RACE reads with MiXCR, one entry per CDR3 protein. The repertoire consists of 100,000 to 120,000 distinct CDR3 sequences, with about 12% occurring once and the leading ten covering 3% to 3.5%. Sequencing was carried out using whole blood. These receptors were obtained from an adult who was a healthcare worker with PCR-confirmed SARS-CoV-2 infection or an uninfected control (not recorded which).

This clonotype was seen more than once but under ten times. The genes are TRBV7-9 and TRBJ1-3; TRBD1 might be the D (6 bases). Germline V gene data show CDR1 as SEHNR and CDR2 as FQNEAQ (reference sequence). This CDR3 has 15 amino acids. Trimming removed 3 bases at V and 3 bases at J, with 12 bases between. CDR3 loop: CASSFRGSGGNTIYF. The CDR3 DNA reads TGTGCCAGCAGCTTTAGGGGGAGCGGTGGAAACACCATATATTTT.

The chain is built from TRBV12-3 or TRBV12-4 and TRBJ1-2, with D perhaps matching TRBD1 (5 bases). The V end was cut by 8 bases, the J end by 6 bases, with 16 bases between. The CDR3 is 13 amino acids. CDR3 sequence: CASSKGAGHGYTF. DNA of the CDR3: TGTGCCAGCTCGAAGGGCGCAGGGCATGGCTACACCTTC.

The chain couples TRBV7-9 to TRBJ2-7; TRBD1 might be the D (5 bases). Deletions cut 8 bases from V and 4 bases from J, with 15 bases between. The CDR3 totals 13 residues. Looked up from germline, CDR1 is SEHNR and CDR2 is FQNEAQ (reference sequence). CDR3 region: CASQSGFLYEQYF. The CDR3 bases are TGTGCCAGCCAATCAGGGTTTCTGTACGAGCAGTACTTC.